This T cell receptor beta chain stems from a study of blood T cells in healthy people across ages (dated by TCRdb to between 2014 and 2016). A note on the overall study: In model experiments, template switching captured about one uniquely barcoded TCR beta cDNA molecule for every two T cells. Age-related changes in TCR beta repertoire diversity were measured in the study by deep sequencing normalized with unique cDNA molecular identifiers. To avoid experimental bias, donors of different ages were distributed randomly across sequencing lanes. The donors were divided into four age groups: young (average about 16 years), middle-aged (approximately 39), aged (62) and long-lived (82). The study analyzed two additional independent replicas of 1 million unique cDNA reads from the same blood draw for two donors, one aged 18 to 30 and one aged 80 or older. Results the study describes overall, beyond this receptor: Total diversity estimates from one million sequenced T cells were considered lower bounds and underestimates. Compared with the aged group, more naive CD4+ T cells, fewer expanded clones and increased TCR diversity were shown by the long-lived group, suggesting age selection. The CMV infection status of donors was not known, potentially confounding age-related changes in expanded clonotypes. Conclusive comparison of naive and antigen-experienced compartments was prevented by the profiling of bulk unsorted PBMCs. A strong correlation was found between observed TCR beta diversity and the percentage of naive T cells measured by flow cytometry. Observed TCR beta diversity per million T cells fell roughly linearly with age, and a significant reduction was already apparent by age roughly 40.

For this clonotype: Which antigen it targets is not known. The CDR3 ends on some other residue instead of the conserved phenylalanine or tryptophan, so this is likely a read error.

The library was made by 5' RACE. Sequencing was performed on an Illumina HiSeq 2500. A second PCR of roughly 7 to 12 cycles was run with a J-beta primer mix and a sample-barcoded 5' primer. A unique molecular identifier was introduced onto each TCR beta cDNA molecule by a template-switch 5' adaptor carrying 12 random nucleotides. Each sample yielded at least 2.5 million CDR3-containing paired-end reads. First-strand cDNA was synthesized from all RNA with the Mint cDNA synthesis kit, primed by a TRBC-specific oligonucleotide. After uracil-DNA glycosylase treatment, a first 18-cycle PCR used universal primers M1SS and BC2_uni_R on all cDNA. The study's processing was this. Normalization of each sample was performed by random selection of 1 million high-quality reads, each carrying a distinct molecular identifier. Instead of being binned into consensus sequences, reads with shared molecular identifiers were discarded. MiTCR, with a Q25 quality threshold and the strictest error-elimination algorithm, was used for CDR3 identification, clonotype clustering and error correction. Lower-bound total TCR beta diversity was estimated with a nonparametric unseen species model using Euler transformation. The raw public reads went through TCRdb reprocessing: fastp at Q25, MiXCR clone calling, in-frame beta chains kept. For every CDR3 protein sequence, its rows merge into one entry that carries the most common genes and DNA. What appears here as the V and J calls and clone size reflects TCRdb's work, not the paper's. In all, the sample holds about 830,000 distinct CDR3 sequences, and about 59% of those were seen once. The ten largest clones capture about a quarter of the sample.

Per the germline V gene, SGHTA is the CDR1 and FQGNSA is the CDR2. Ends included, the CDR3 has 14 residues. Kept here is only the CDR3 DNA, which spans 42 bases and is read in frame from base 1. For this chain, trimming is 6 bases at the V end and 4 bases at the J end, and the number of junction bases without a gene match is 8. Donors were roughly 40 systemically healthy Caucasian individuals from Russia aged roughly 6 to 90 years. Around 10 milliliters of peripheral blood were collected from each donor into EDTA-treated Vacutainer tubes. Ficoll-Paque density-gradient centrifugation was used to isolate PBMCs, with at least 6.5 million per sample. Trizol reagent was used to extract total RNA from the PBMCs, yielding at least 6 micrograms per sample. For every donor, flow cytometry on a PBMC aliquot measured the percentage of naive CD45RAhigh/CD27high T cells.

The clonotype comes from a man aged 25 to 40 in good health. The sequenced material came from blood. The rearrangement combines TRBV7-2 with TRBJ2-5; the junction holds 7 bases that match TRBD2. The DNA is as follows: TGTGCCAGCAGTAAGGCAGCGGGGTTAGAGACCCAGTACTTA. Translated, it gives CASSKAAGLETQYL.